The rows below give T cell receptor beta chains drawn from one sample of a study of shared clonotypes between healthy human individuals. Only in-frame clones appear in the TCRdb table, and some are missing; sequencing was by immunoSEQ multiplex PCR. This table has roughly 2.5 million clones, around 90% appearing once. Sequenced: naive CD4+ T cells sorted from blood. The receptors stem from a man younger than 30 in good health. The CDR3 runs from the conserved cysteine through the conserved F or W. A D gene is named only where the DNA matches it firmly. Size values are once, few and many counts, or a class for expanded clones, and some rows have none.

V: TRBV10-3; J: TRBJ2-3; size: NA; D: TRBD2; DNA: TGTGCCATCAGTGAGTCTCGAGCGGGAGCTGGGGATACGCAGTATTTT; CDR3: CAISESRAGAGDTQYF
V: TRBV19; J: TRBJ1-5; size: NA; D: TRBD1; DNA: TGTGCCAGTAGCACAGGGGGGGCTCTCAGTCAGCCCCAGCATTTT; CDR3: CASSTGGALSQPQHF
V: TRBV5-4; J: TRBJ2-5; size: NA; D: TRBD2; DNA: TGTGCCAGCAGCTCTACGGGACTAGCGGGGGGCCAAGAGACCCAGTACTTC; CDR3: CASSSTGLAGGQETQYF
V: TRBV19; J: TRBJ1-3; size: once; D: NA; DNA: TGTGCCAGTAGTATAGATAACGGCCCTGGAAACACCATATATTTT; CDR3: CASSIDNGPGNTIYF
V: TRBV5-1; J: TRBJ1-4; size: NA; D: NA; DNA: TGCGCCAGCAGCTGGGGACGGGGGAATGAAAAACTGTTTTTT; CDR3: CASSWGRGNEKLFF
V: TRBV27; J: TRBJ1-2; size: NA; D: NA; DNA: TGTGCCAGCAGTGGCACAGGCTATGGCTACACCTTC; CDR3: CASSGTGYGYTF
V: TRBV27; J: TRBJ1-6; size: NA; D: NA; DNA: TGTGCCAGCAGTCCTAGGGACACAGGGAGCTCCTATAATTCACCCCTCCACTTT; CDR3: CASSPRDTGSSYNSPLHF
V: TRBV2; J: TRBJ2-6; size: NA; D: NA; DNA: TGTGCCAGCGGGCGAGGACTCTCTGGGGCCAACGTCCTGACTTTC; CDR3: CASGRGLSGANVLTF
V: TRBV7-8; J: TRBJ2-7; size: NA; D: TRBD2; DNA: TGTGCCAGCAGCATGGGACTAGCACCTTTGTACGAGCAGTACTTC; CDR3: CASSMGLAPLYEQYF
V: TRBV19; J: TRBJ1-5; size: NA; D: TRBD1; DNA: TGTGCCAGTAGTACTGCCGGGACAGGCTACGATCAGCCCCAGCATTTT; CDR3: CASSTAGTGYDQPQHF
V: TRBV15; J: TRBJ2-5; size: NA; D: TRBD2; DNA: TGTGCCACCAGCAGGGCGACTAGCGGGGGGTTAGAGACCCAGTACTTC; CDR3: CATSRATSGGLETQYF
V: TRBV6-5; J: TRBJ1-1; size: NA; D: TRBD1; DNA: TGTGCCAGCACCAGGGGGGGGAGGACTTTCTTT; CDR3: CASTRGGRTFF
V: TRBV6-6; J: TRBJ1-2; size: NA; D: NA; DNA: TGTGCCAGCAGTCCCCTCGGCCAGGGATCCTATGGCTACACCTTC; CDR3: CASSPLGQGSYGYTF
V: TRBV7-8; J: TRBJ1-2; size: NA; D: NA; DNA: TGTGCCAGCAGCATCGCCGGGACAAGAAATAACTATGGCTACACCTTC; CDR3: CASSIAGTRNNYGYTF
V: TRBV6-6; J: TRBJ1-4; size: NA; D: NA; DNA: TGTGCCAGCAGTGGGCCCGGCTCAACTAATGAAAAACTGTTTTTT; CDR3: CASSGPGSTNEKLFF
V: TRBV6-5; J: TRBJ2-7; size: NA; D: NA; DNA: TGTGCCAGCAGTTACGGTGTCCTGCAAACCCACGAGCAGTACTTC; CDR3: CASSYGVLQTHEQYF
V: TRBV19; J: TRBJ2-1; size: NA; D: TRBD2; DNA: TGTGCCAGTAGTGCCCAAGGACTAGCGGGAGGCGGGGAGCAGTTCTTC; CDR3: CASSAQGLAGGGEQFF
V: TRBV5-1; J: TRBJ2-1; size: NA; D: NA; DNA: TGCGCCAGCAGCTTGTCCTCAACAGGCGCCTACAATGAGCAGTTCTTC; CDR3: CASSLSSTGAYNEQFF
V: TRBV7-9; J: TRBJ2-7; size: NA; D: TRBD2; DNA: TGTGCCAGCAGAATTCAGGGGACTAGCGGGTCCTACGAGCAGTACTTC; CDR3: CASRIQGTSGSYEQYF
V: TRBV7-2; J: TRBJ2-2; size: NA; D: NA; DNA: TGTGCCAGCAGCCCCATGGAGACCGGGGAGCTGTTTTTT; CDR3: CASSPMETGELFF
V: TRBV18; J: TRBJ2-3; size: NA; D: TRBD2; DNA: TGTGCCAGCTCACTTGGGAGGGATAGCGTGGAGAAAGATACGCAGTATTTT; CDR3: CASSLGRDSVEKDTQYF
V: TRBV4-3; J: TRBJ1-1; size: few; D: NA; DNA: TGCGCCAGCAGCCGGGTGGGACAAGTGAACACTGAAGCTTTCTTT; CDR3: CASSRVGQVNTEAFF
V: TRBV28; J: TRBJ1-5; size: few; D: TRBD1; DNA: TGTGCCAGCAGAACAGGGGTACTGGGTCAGCCCCAGCATTTT; CDR3: CASRTGVLGQPQHF
V: TRBV9; J: TRBJ1-6; size: NA; D: TRBD1; DNA: TGTGCCAGCAGCGTAGAGGACAGGTCCTATAATTCACCCCTCCACTTT; CDR3: CASSVEDRSYNSPLHF
V: TRBV5-6; J: TRBJ2-1; size: NA; D: NA; DNA: TGTGCCAGCACTACGTCGTACTACCTCCGGTCCAATGAGCAGTTCTTC; CDR3: CASTTSYYLRSNEQFF
V: TRBV30; J: TRBJ1-2; size: NA; D: NA; DNA: TGTGCCTGGAGCGGGGGGCAGAACTATGGCTACACCTTC; CDR3: CAWSGGQNYGYTF
V: TRBV5-1; J: TRBJ2-5; size: NA; D: NA; DNA: TGCGCCAGCAGCTACGGACAATCCCAAGAGACCCAGTACTTC; CDR3: CASSYGQSQETQYF
V: TRBV6-5; J: TRBJ1-2; size: NA; D: TRBD1; DNA: TGTGCCAGCAGCGGACAGGGGGTAGTATATGGCTACACCTTC; CDR3: CASSGQGVVYGYTF
V: TRBV5-1; J: TRBJ1-4; size: NA; D: TRBD1; DNA: TGCGCCAGCAGCCTGGGACAGGGTCATATTAATGAAAAACTGTTTTTT; CDR3: CASSLGQGHINEKLFF
V: TRBV18; J: TRBJ2-2; size: NA; D: TRBD1; DNA: TGTGCCAGCTCACCACGATCGGGACAGCCGAATTTGGCGAACACCGGGGAGCTGTTTTTT; CDR3: CASSPRSGQPNLANTGELFF
V: TRBV7-3; J: TRBJ2-2; size: NA; D: NA; DNA: TGTGCCAGCAGCTTACGTCCGGGACCCACCGGGGAGCTGTTTTTT; CDR3: CASSLRPGPTGELFF
V: TRBV10-3; J: TRBJ1-2; size: NA; D: TRBD1; DNA: TGTGCCAGCAGTGCGAGAGTGACAGGGGGCAACCATGGCTACACCTTC; CDR3: CASSARVTGGNHGYTF
V: TRBV28; J: TRBJ2-1; size: NA; D: TRBD2; DNA: TGTGCCAGCAGTCCGAGCGGGGGGGCCTTTGAGCAGTTCTTC; CDR3: CASSPSGGAFEQFF
V: TRBV10-3; J: TRBJ1-1; size: once; D: TRBD1; DNA: TGTGCCATCAGTGAGTCGGGACAGGGGGGCGTAGACACTGAAGCTTTCTTT; CDR3: CAISESGQGGVDTEAFF
V: TRBV5-4; J: TRBJ2-7; size: once; D: TRBD1; DNA: TGTGCCAGCAGCTTGGCCAAAGGGACAGGGACTCTAACCTACGAGCAGTACTTC; CDR3: CASSLAKGTGTLTYEQYF
V: TRBV10-3; J: TRBJ2-3; size: NA; D: NA; DNA: TGTGCCATCAGTGATCGTATGGGGACAGATACGCAGTATTTT; CDR3: CAISDRMGTDTQYF
V: TRBV2; J: TRBJ2-7; size: NA; D: NA; DNA: TGTGCCAGCGATGAGGATATCCCAGGGGAGCAGTACTTC; CDR3: CASDEDIPGEQYF
V: TRBV7-9; J: TRBJ2-5; size: NA; D: NA; DNA: TGTGCCAGCAGCTCCCTCGTCGGGTACCAAGAGACCCAGTACTTC; CDR3: CASSSLVGYQETQYF
V: TRBV1; J: TRBJ2-5; size: NA; D: NA; DNA: TGCACCAGCAGCCGGGGGGAGACCCAGTACTTC; CDR3: CTSSRGETQYF
V: TRBV28; J: TRBJ1-4; size: NA; D: NA; DNA: TGTGCCAGCAGTTTACCGGGGAATGGAGGCGAGGAAAAACTGTTTTTT; CDR3: CASSLPGNGGEEKLFF
V: TRBV6-5; J: TRBJ2-7; size: NA; D: NA; DNA: TGTGCCAGCAGTTACTCGCGCACTTACGAGCAGTACTTC; CDR3: CASSYSRTYEQYF
V: TRBV6-6; J: TRBJ2-7; size: NA; D: NA; DNA: TGTGCCAGCAGTTACAGGGAACTATCCTACGAGCAGTACTTC; CDR3: CASSYRELSYEQYF
V: TRBV5-3; J: TRBJ2-5; size: NA; D: TRBD1; DNA: TGTGCCAGAAGCTTATTCGAGGGGGACAGAGTCCAAGAGACCCAGTACTTC; CDR3: CARSLFEGDRVQETQYF
V: TRBV2; J: TRBJ1-4; size: NA; D: NA; DNA: TGTGCCACCAGCCTAAGGGATACAGGGCCTAATGAAAAACTGTTTTTT; CDR3: CATSLRDTGPNEKLFF
V: TRBV7-2; J: TRBJ2-5; size: NA; D: NA; DNA: TGTGCCAGCAGCTTAGTGGGGGCGGCGGCCCAAGAGACCCAGTACTTC; CDR3: CASSLVGAAAQETQYF
V: TRBV25-1; J: TRBJ2-7; size: NA; D: NA; DNA: TGTGCCAGCTCCAGGGTGGATACCTACGAGCAGTACTTC; CDR3: CASSRVDTYEQYF
V: TRBV6-4; J: TRBJ1-5; size: NA; D: NA; DNA: TGTGCCAGCAGTCAGATTAGGGGGTCGCCCCAGCATTTT; CDR3: CASSQIRGSPQHF
V: TRBV5-1; J: TRBJ1-2; size: NA; D: NA; DNA: TGCGCCAGCAGCTCTCAGGGAGGCTATGGCTACACCTTC; CDR3: CASSSQGGYGYTF
V: TRBV6-5; J: TRBJ1-5; size: NA; D: NA; DNA: TGTGCCAGCAGCCGTATGACCCAGGGTCAGCCCCAGCATTTT; CDR3: CASSRMTQGQPQHF
V: TRBV5-1; J: TRBJ2-1; size: once; D: NA; DNA: TGCGCCAGCAGCTCAGCTAGGGCCTCCTACAATGAGCAGTTCTTC; CDR3: CASSSARASYNEQFF
V: TRBV6-1; J: TRBJ1-1; size: NA; D: TRBD1; DNA: TGTGCCAGCAGCCCCCCCGGGACAGGGTGGGCTTTCTTT; CDR3: CASSPPGTGWAFF
V: TRBV9; J: TRBJ2-3; size: NA; D: NA; DNA: TGTGCCAGCAGCGCCGATTTGGACTTCACAGATACGCAGTATTTT; CDR3: CASSADLDFTDTQYF